These 29 T cell receptor beta chains share one sample of origin, sequenced in a study of blood T cell repertoires in COVID-19. Profiling relied on immunoSEQ multiplex PCR, and the TCRdb table lists in-frame clones only, not all of them. The table lists about 140,000 clones, roughly 89% of them singletons. Material: peripheral blood. These receptors were obtained from a man aged 25 to 40 with COVID-19, enrolled during active disease.

This chain links TRBV19 with TRBJ1-4, with D possibly TRBD1 on 6 matching bases. V was pared by 8 bases and J by 6 bases, with 19 bases between. The CDR3 is made up of 15 amino acids. Per germline, CDR1 LNHDA and CDR2 SQIVND (reference sequence). CDR3 coding DNA: TGTGCCAGTTACGGACGGGGACAAGTAGATGAAAAACTGTTTTTT. Translating gives CASYGRGQVDEKLFF.

With respect to this clone: Other nucleotide sequences in the sample specify the same CDR3. The chain employs TRBV7-2 and TRBJ2-1; D unclear. CDR3 length: 13 residues. Trimming left V 6 bases short and J 0 bases short, with 6 bases between. Per germline, CDR1 SGHTA and CDR2 FQGNSA. CDR3 in amino acids: CASRADSYNEQFF. In DNA form, the CDR3 reads TGTGCCAGCAGAGCCGACTCCTACAATGAGCAGTTCTTC.

V and J are TRBV30 and TRBJ1-4; 8 bases are a match to TRBD1. V was clipped by 2 bases and J by 7 bases; unmatched bases: 12. Germline CDR1 is GTSNPN and CDR2 is SVGIG (reference sequence). CDR3 length: 16 residues. The CDR3 DNA sequence: TGTGCCTGGAGTATGCAGGGGGCGCGGGTCGGTGAAAAACTGTTTTTT. Its translation: CAWSMQGARVGEKLFF.

The chain couples TRBV4-1 to TRBJ2-1; D call uncertain. V shed 0 bases and J shed 6 bases, with 12 bases lying between them. The germline CDR1 and CDR2 sequences are MGHRA and YSYEKL. The CDR3 has 15 residues. The CDR3 nucleotides read TGCGCCAGCAGCCAAGAGGTCCTCCAGGCCAATGAGCAGTTCTTC. Protein product: CASSQEVLQANEQFF.

In this sample, this clone turned up a few times. This chain links TRBV7-2 with TRBJ2-1; D is perhaps TRBD1 (8 bases). The CDR3 is 15 residues long. The germline V gene has CDR1 SGHTA and CDR2 FQGNSA. V was shortened by 4 bases and J by 7 bases, with 17 bases between the two germline ends. The CDR3 spells CASSSGGGSRNEQFF. The CDR3 bases are TGTGCCAGCAGCTCAGGGGGCGGGAGTAGGAATGAGCAGTTCTTC. Full variable domain (remainder filled in from reference TRBV7-2 and TRBJ2-1): GAGVSQSPSNKVTEKGKDVELRCDPISGHTALYWYRQSLGQGLEFLIYFQGNSAPDKSGLPSDRFSAERTGGSVSTLTIQRTQQEDSAVYLCASSSGGGSRNEQFFGPGTRLTVL.

The CDR3 sequence: CASSPEGDEQYF. In nucleotides, the CDR3 is TGTGCCAGCAGCCCCGAGGGGGACGAGCAGTACTTC. J is TRBJ2-7 and V is TRBV5-5, with D possibly TRBD1 on 6 matching bases. The V gene lost 4 bases and the J gene lost 5 bases, with 10 bases spanning the gap. Germline V lookup: CDR1 SGHKS, CDR2 YYEKEE (reference sequence). This CDR3 is 12 amino acids long.

The chain has TRBV3-1 (or the pseudogene TRBV3-2) and TRBJ2-1, with 9 nucleotides matching TRBD2. This CDR3 has 15 residues. With 3 bases clipped from V and 10 bases from J, the junction kept 10 bases outside the gene matches. Germline V gene sequence: CDR1 LGHDT, CDR2 YNNKEL (reference sequence). Here the CDR3 reads CASSHGASGMDEQFF. In DNA form, the CDR3 reads TGTGCCAGCAGCCACGGCGCTAGCGGGATGGACGAGCAGTTCTTC.

The chain links TRBV18 to TRBJ2-5, with D maybe TRBD2 (6 bases). CDR1 and CDR2 from the germline V gene are KGHSH and LQKENI. Trimming pared 6 bases from V and 7 bases from J, leaving 21 bases between. The CDR3 spans 15 residues. The CDR3, as DNA: TGTGCCAGCTCCTTCGGGACGGAGGGCCCTGGGACCCAGTACTTC. Its translation: CASSFGTEGPGTQYF.

This rearrangement joins TRBV30 to TRBJ2-7; D unresolved. The V and J ends lost 5 bases and 3 bases respectively, with 5 bases between them. Germline CDR1 is GTSNPN and CDR2 is SVGIG (reference sequence). The CDR3 is 10 residues long. The CDR3 reads CAWGYYEQYF. The CDR3 DNA reads as TGTGCCTGGGGATACTACGAGCAGTACTTC. Complete variable domain (other parts from reference TRBV30 and TRBJ2-7): SQTIHQWPATLVQPVGSPLSLECTVEGTSNPNLYWYRQAAGRGLQLLFYSVGIGQISSEVPQNLSASRPQDRQFILSSKKLLLSDSGFYLCAWGYYEQYFGPGTRLTVT.

The chain uses TRBV28 and TRBJ1-2; D is unclear. Trimming shortened V by 2 bases and J by 2 bases, and 6 bases separated the two germline ends. Looked up from germline, CDR1 is MDHEN and CDR2 is SYDVKM. The CDR3 extends over 13 amino acids. The DNA of the CDR3 is TGTGCCAGCAGTTTACGTTTGAACTATGGCTACACCTTC. Its translation is CASSLRLNYGYTF.

The chain carries TRBV24-1 and TRBJ1-2, with TRBD1 matching 10 bases. The CDR3 is 15 residues long. The germline gives CDR1 KGHDR, CDR2 SFDVKD. V was clipped by 4 bases and J by 7 bases; unmatched bases: 8. Here the CDR3 DNA reads TGTGCCACCAGTGACCACGGGACAGGGGCTAGTGGCTACACCTTC. It codes for CATSDHGTGASGYTF.

The chain is built from TRBV28 and TRBJ2-3; the D gene is possibly TRBD2 (6 bases). The CDR3 has 14 residues. Germline V gene data show CDR1 as MDHEN and CDR2 as SYDVKM. V was shortened by 6 bases and J by 2 bases, with 12 bases between the two germline ends. The CDR3 loop is CASRRLGATDTQYF. The CDR3 bases are TGTGCCAGCAGAAGACTAGGGGCCACAGATACGCAGTATTTT. The full variable domain, rest sourced from reference TRBV28 and TRBJ2-3, is DVKVTQSSRYLVKRTGEKVFLECVQDMDHENMFWYRQDPGLGLRLIYFSYDVKMKEKGDIPEGYSVSREKKERFSLILESASTNQTSMYLCASRRLGATDTQYFGPGTRLTVL.

This clone was seen only once. V usage is TRBV2 and J usage is TRBJ2-3, with 9 positions matching TRBD2. Germline V gene data show CDR1 as SNHLY and CDR2 as FYNNEI. This CDR3 has 15 residues. Unmatched junction bases numbered 4, after V lost 2 bases and J lost 4 bases. This chain's CDR3 is CASSESLAGPDTQYF. The DNA of the CDR3 is TGTGCCAGCAGTGAAAGCCTAGCGGGGCCAGATACGCAGTATTTT.

This chain uses TRBV28 with TRBJ1-1; TRBD1 matches at 9 bases. V lost 6 bases to trimming and J lost 7 bases; unmatched junction nucleotides: 12. Germline-derived CDR1 and CDR2 are MDHEN and SYDVKM. The CDR3 contains 15 residues. For the CDR3, the DNA is TGTGCCAGCAGCCGTCACGGACAGGGGCGGATTGAAGCTTTCTTT. It translates to CASSRHGQGRIEAFF.

In its sample, this clone was seen once. This chain links TRBV4-3 with TRBJ2-5, with 16 bases fitting TRBD2. V was clipped by 3 bases and J by 5 bases; unmatched bases: 6. The CDR3 covers 17 residues. The germline V gene has CDR1 LGHNA and CDR2 YSLEER. In DNA form, the CDR3 reads TGCGCCAGCAGCCAGCAGGGACTAGCGGGAGGGGGGGAGACCCAGTACTTC. This gives the protein CASSQQGLAGGGETQYF.

The V call is TRBV6-4, the J call TRBJ2-3; 8 bases are a match to TRBD1. This CDR3 spans 18 amino acids. The germline gives CDR1 MRHNA, CDR2 SNTAGT. The J segment lost 0 bases and the V segment lost 3 bases, leaving 11 bases of the junction unmatched. The CDR3 is CASSDWPGGFGSTDTQYF. The CDR3 nucleotides are TGTGCCAGCAGTGATTGGCCAGGGGGCTTTGGGAGCACAGATACGCAGTATTTT.

This chain uses TRBV15 with TRBJ2-3, with a possible D match to TRBD2 (6 bases). The CDR3 covers 13 residues. Looked up from germline, CDR1 is LNHNV and CDR2 is YYDKDF (reference sequence). V gave up 8 bases and J gave up 5 bases, with 14 bases separating them. Written as DNA, the CDR3 is TGTGCCACCTCCCCCGGGGGAGGAGATACGCAGTATTTT. This sequence encodes CATSPGGGDTQYF.

V usage is TRBV18 and J usage is TRBJ2-2, with D uncertain. The CDR3 contains 16 residues. Germline V lookup: CDR1 KGHSH, CDR2 LQKENI. V was trimmed by 0 bases and J by 0 bases, leaving 8 bases between them. The DNA of the CDR3 is TGTGCCAGCTCACCACCGGTTGAGGCGAACACCGGGGAGCTGTTTTTT. It is translated as CASSPPVEANTGELFF. The full variable domain, completed using reference TRBV18 and TRBJ2-2, is NAGVMQNPRHLVRRRGQEARLRCSPMKGHSHVYWYRQLPEEGLKFMVYLQKENIIDESGMPKERFSAEFPKEGPSILRIQQVVRGDSAAYFCASSPPVEANTGELFFGEGSRLTVL.

The rearrangement joins TRBV9 to TRBJ2-7, with D perhaps TRBD2 (5 bases). CDR3 length: 14 amino acids. Germline CDR1 and CDR2: SGDLS and YYNGEE. Trimming removed 4 bases at V and 6 bases at J, with 17 bases between. The CDR3 DNA follows: TGTGCCAGCAGCTCCAGACCGGGCGAGGGCGAGCAGTACTTC. Translating gives CASSSRPGEGEQYF.

The V gene is TRBV6-6, the J gene TRBJ1-2, with a possible D match to TRBD1 (5 bases). The CDR3 consists of 15 residues. Germline lookup yields CDR1 MNHNY and CDR2 SVGAGI (reference sequence). V lost 5 bases and J 4 bases, leaving 17 bases between the germline ends. CDR3 amino acids: CASSITSGIAYGYTF. In nucleotides, the CDR3 is TGTGCCAGCAGTATCACCTCAGGGATCGCCTATGGCTACACCTTC.

This chain connects TRBV28 to TRBJ2-2, with D maybe TRBD1 (5 bases). Trimming cost V 2 bases and J 7 bases, with 17 bases left between them. Germline CDR1 MDHEN, CDR2 SYDVKM. This CDR3 comprises 16 residues. CDR3 nucleotides: TGTGCCAGCAGTTTAAGGGGTCGGTACGAGGACGGGGAGCTGTTTTTT. Translating it yields CASSLRGRYEDGELFF.

The V call is TRBV9, the J call TRBJ1-3; no clear D gene. V lost 1 base, J lost 2 bases, and 7 bases lay in between. Germline V lookup: CDR1 SGDLS, CDR2 YYNGEE. The CDR3 runs to 14 residues. CDR3 residues: CASSVYMAGNTIYF. CDR3 in DNA: TGTGCCAGCAGCGTATACATGGCTGGAAACACCATATATTTT. Full variable domain (outside the CDR3, taken from reference TRBV9 and TRBJ1-3): DSGVTQTPKHLITATGQRVTLRCSPRSGDLSVYWYQQSLDQGLQFLIQYYNGEERAKGNILERFSAQQFPDLHSELNLSSLELGDSALYFCASSVYMAGNTIYFGEGSWLTVV.

This CDR3 is CASSQAGFYGYTF. In nucleotides, the CDR3 is TGTGCCAGCAGCCAAGCGGGGTTCTATGGCTACACCTTC. This chain connects TRBV14 to TRBJ1-2; D gene uncertain. The length of the CDR3 is 13 residues. Germline assignment: CDR1 SGHDN and CDR2 FVKESK. Trimming took 1 base from V and 4 from J, leaving 7 bases between them. Supplemented by reference TRBV14 and TRBJ1-2, the full variable domain reads EAGVTQFPSHSVIEKGQTVTLRCDPISGHDNLYWYRRVMGKEIKFLLHFVKESKQDESGMPNNRFLAERTGGTYSTLKVQPAELEDSGVYFCASSQAGFYGYTFGSGTRLTVV.

The chain is built from TRBV28 and TRBJ1-2, with D perhaps matching TRBD1 (5 bases). The V and J ends lost 5 bases and 8 bases respectively, with 18 bases between them. Germline V gene data show CDR1 as MDHEN and CDR2 as SYDVKM. The CDR3 sequence is 14 residues long. The CDR3 DNA reads as TGTGCCAGCAGTCCATCCTCGGGGGGACGAGGCTACACCTTC. This gives the protein CASSPSSGGRGYTF.

The chain combines TRBV29-1 with TRBJ2-1, with 9 bases matching TRBD2. This CDR3 contains 15 residues. V shed 2 bases and J 1 base; nucleotides not matched to a gene: 3. The germline CDR1 and CDR2 sequences are SQVTM and ANQGSEA. In DNA form, the CDR3 reads TGCAGCGTTGAACCTAGCGGGGAGTCCTACAATGAGCAGTTCTTC. This sequence encodes CSVEPSGESYNEQFF.

V usage is TRBV2 and J usage is TRBJ2-3; D is unresolved. Trimming took off 5 bases at V and 3 bases at J, with 9 bases between the two ends. Germline CDR1 and CDR2: SNHLY and FYNNEI. The CDR3 runs 13 residues. CDR3 DNA sequence: TGTGCCAGCAGTCGAGGCCCGACAGATACGCAGTATTTT. Its translation is CASSRGPTDTQYF.

This chain links TRBV2 with TRBJ2-6; D not resolved. Germline-derived CDR1 and CDR2 are SNHLY and FYNNEI. The V end lost 6 bases, the J end lost 2 bases, and 11 bases lay between the germline ends. The CDR3 has 15 amino acids. DNA for the CDR3: TGTGCCAGCAGGGAACAGCGTGCTGGGGCCAACGTCCTGACTTTC. It specifies CASREQRAGANVLTF.

V and J are TRBV19 and TRBJ1-1; D might be TRBD1 (6 bases). This CDR3 spans 14 amino acids. Germline V gene data show CDR1 as LNHDA and CDR2 as SQIVND (reference sequence). V lost 4 bases and J lost 1, with 10 bases in between. CDR3: CASSRGTRNTEAFF. DNA of the CDR3: TGTGCCAGTAGTAGGGGGACACGGAACACTGAAGCTTTCTTT.

The CDR3 nucleotides read TGTGCCAGTAGTACTCACCTGACTAGCGGGATCCTTTACCAAGAGACCCAGTACTTC. It codes for CASSTHLTSGILYQETQYF. The chain joins TRBV19 to TRBJ2-5, with 11 bases identical to TRBD2. This CDR3 spans 19 amino acids. Trimming removed 4 bases from V and 0 bases from J; junction bases left unmatched: 13. The germline gives CDR1 LNHDA, CDR2 SQIVND (reference sequence).